The 2 T cell receptor beta chains below were found in one sample sequenced in a study of blood T cell repertoires in COVID-19. Assay used: immunoSEQ multiplex PCR; TCRdb lists only in-frame clones, some missing. Of 240,000 or so clones listed, approximately 83% were seen once; the top ten hold about 3.1%. The sample was peripheral blood. The receptors were sampled from a woman aged 25 to 39 who had recovered from COVID-19.

This chain links TRBV9 with TRBJ2-6; no reliable D call. This CDR3 has 12 amino acids. The germline gives CDR1 SGDLS, CDR2 YYNGEE. V lost 6 bases and J 4 bases, leaving 5 bases between the germline ends. CDR3 in amino acids: CASTRGANVLTF. The CDR3 region has the DNA TGTGCCAGCACCCGGGGGGCCAACGTCCTGACTTTC.

V and J are TRBV27 and TRBJ2-5, with TRBD2 identical over 8 bases. There are 16 residues in the CDR3. The germline gives CDR1 MNHEY, CDR2 SMNVEV (reference sequence). The V segment lost 2 bases and the J segment 4 bases; nucleotides outside the gene matches: 9. The CDR3 coding sequence is TGTGCCAGCAGTTTAGGTACTAGCGGCCAAAGAGAGACCCAGTACTTC. Amino acid sequence: CASSLGTSGQRETQYF.